The 20 T cell receptor beta chains in this list originate from one sample, sequenced in a study of technical replicates of blood from a handful of donors. Profiling relied on immunoSEQ multiplex PCR, and the TCRdb table lists in-frame clones only, not all of them. This sample has some 74,000 clones, with under 98% found just once. Sequencing was carried out using T cells isolated from PBMCs. These receptors all come from a human donor in good health.

The genes are TRBV6-5 and TRBJ1-2, with 9 bases aligning to TRBD1. The CDR3 length is 13 residues. V was pared by 5 bases and J by 6 bases, with 4 bases of the junction left unmatched. Germline CDR1 and CDR2: MNHEY and SVGAGI. The CDR3 region has the DNA TGTGCCAGCAGTAGACAGGGGGGAGATGGCTACACCTTC. It translates to CASSRQGGDGYTF.

Concerning this clone: One end of the junction varies from germline; a read error may be responsible. Written as DNA, the CDR3 is TGTGCTAGCAGCATAAATCGGGAAGAGACCCAGTACTTC. This gives the protein CASSINREETQYF. The chain uses TRBV7-7 and TRBJ2-5; no clear D. Germline lookup yields CDR1 SSHAT and CDR2 FNYEAQ (reference sequence). This CDR3 region has 13 residues.

The V call is TRBV19, the J call TRBJ1-2, with TRBD1 identical over 7 bases. The V segment lost 2 bases and the J segment 4 bases; nucleotides outside the gene matches: 7. There are 15 residues in the CDR3. CDR1 and CDR2 (germline): LNHDA, SQIVND (reference sequence). For the CDR3, the DNA is TGTGCCAGTAGTATAATCTCGGGGACAGCCTATGGCTACACCTTC. Translation: CASSIISGTAYGYTF.

The chain couples TRBV30 to TRBJ1-5; D is unclear. The V end was cut by 0 bases, the J end by 4 bases, with 13 bases between. The CDR3 is 15 residues long. Germline V lookup: CDR1 GTSNPN, CDR2 SVGIG (reference sequence). The DNA for the CDR3 is TGTGCCTGGAGTGTTATGGGCCGAACTAATCAGCCCCAGCATTTT. This codes for CAWSVMGRTNQPQHF.

The V call is TRBV9, the J call TRBJ2-7; D remains ambiguous. Trimming shortened V by 4 bases and J by 1 base, and 6 bases separated the two germline ends. Germline V gene lookup returns CDR1 SGDLS and CDR2 YYNGEE. This CDR3 is 12 amino acids long. CDR3 amino acids: CASSSPSYEQYF. The CDR3 bases are TGTGCCAGCAGCTCCCCGTCCTACGAGCAGTACTTC.

The chain recombines TRBV5-8 with TRBJ2-5; 15 bases align to TRBD2. In germline, CDR1 is SGHTS, CDR2 YDEGEE. V lost 3 bases to trimming and J lost 4 bases; unmatched junction nucleotides: 7. This CDR3 is 17 amino acids long. For the CDR3, the DNA is TGTGCCAGCAGCTCGGGACTAGCGGGAGGAAGTGGAGAGACCCAGTACTTC. This sequence encodes CASSSGLAGGSGETQYF.

The rearrangement joins TRBV7-3 to TRBJ1-1, with 7 bases lining up with TRBD1. This CDR3 spans 14 amino acids. Per the germline V gene, CDR1 is SGHTA and CDR2 is FQGTGA. The V gene end was trimmed by 2 bases and the J gene end by 4 bases; junction bases not matched to a gene: 4. In DNA, the CDR3 is TGTGCCAGCAGCTTACAGGGGGGTGTCACTGAAGCTTTCTTT. Translation: CASSLQGGVTEAFF.

This clone showed up just once. The chain is built from TRBV4-3 and TRBJ2-2; 11 positions match TRBD2. The CDR3 sequence is 15 residues long. In germline, CDR1 is LGHNA, CDR2 YSLEER. Trimming cost V 4 bases and J 7 bases; bases outside gene matches: 5. CDR3 nucleotides: TGCGCCAGCAGCCGCCTAGGACTAGCGGGCGGGGAGCTGTTTTTT. It specifies CASSRLGLAGGELFF.

The genes are TRBV27 and TRBJ2-7, with D hard to call. Germline V gives CDR1 MNHEY, CDR2 SMNVEV (reference sequence). V was shortened by 3 bases and J by 4 bases, with 10 bases between the two germline ends. CDR3 size: 13 residues. CDR3 loop: CASSLGLSYEQYF. The CDR3 DNA follows: TGTGCCAGCAGTTTGGGCCTAAGTTACGAGCAGTACTTC.

V gene TRBV5-6 combines with J gene TRBJ2-7; TRBD2 aligns across 11 bases. The germline gives CDR1 SGHDT, CDR2 YYEEEE. Trimming cost V 2 bases and J 3 bases; bases outside gene matches: 4. The CDR3 length is 15 residues. In DNA form, the CDR3 reads TGTGCCAGCAGCTTAGGGACTAGCGGCTTCTACGAGCAGTACTTC. Translation: CASSLGTSGFYEQYF.

The chain combines TRBV4-1 with TRBJ1-5; D gene unclear. V lost 0 bases, J lost 4 bases, and 7 bases lay in between. Per the germline V gene, CDR1 is MGHRA and CDR2 is YSYEKL. The CDR3 is made up of 14 amino acids. CDR3 in amino acids: CASSQEASNQPQHF. CDR3 in DNA: TGCGCCAGCAGCCAAGAGGCCAGTAATCAGCCCCAGCATTTT.

The DNA for the CDR3 is TGCGCCAGCAGCCAAGGGGGGCGAGGTTCAAACACTGAAGCTTTCTTT. This sequence encodes CASSQGGRGSNTEAFF. The rearrangement links TRBV4-1 to TRBJ1-1; TRBD1 is a possible D gene (6 bases). Per the germline V gene, CDR1 is MGHRA and CDR2 is YSYEKL. With 1 base removed from V and 2 bases from J, the gap between germline ends came to 14 bases. The CDR3 contains 16 residues.

This clone was seen just once. This sequence joins TRBV5-1 and TRBJ1-4, with D unclear. CDR3 length: 14 residues. Trimming stripped 0 bases from V and 8 bases from J, with 11 bases between. CDR1 SGHRS and CDR2 YFSETQ come from the germline V gene. The CDR3 is CASSLAGSREKLFF. As DNA, the CDR3 is TGCGCCAGCAGCTTGGCCGGGTCAAGGGAAAAACTGTTTTTT. The full variable domain, its missing parts supplied by reference TRBV5-1 and TRBJ1-4, is KAGVTQTPRYLIKTRGQQVTLSCSPISGHRSVSWYQQTPGQGLQFLFEYFSETQRNKGNFPGRFSGRQFSNSRSEMNVSTLELGDSALYLCASSLAGSREKLFFGSGTQLSVL.

The chain links TRBV29-1 to TRBJ2-7; possibly TRBD1 for D (5 bases). This CDR3 is built from 11 residues. Trimming took off 5 bases at V and 4 bases at J, with 9 bases between the two ends. CDR1 and CDR2 from the germline V gene are SQVTM and ANQGSEA. The CDR3 nucleotides read TGCAGCGTTCGCAGGGAATACGAGCAGTACTTC. This codes for CSVRREYEQYF.

The genes are TRBV5-1 and TRBJ2-5; 8 nucleotides agree with TRBD1. Germline CDR1 reads SGHRS; CDR2 reads YFSETQ. The CDR3 covers 15 residues. V lost 3 bases, J lost 4 bases, and 8 bases stayed unmatched. Here the CDR3 DNA reads TGCGCCAGCAGCTGGACAGGGATTCCTGGAGAGACCCAGTACTTC. Protein product: CASSWTGIPGETQYF.

The chain carries TRBV15 and TRBJ1-4, with 7 bases matching TRBD1. Germline V gene sequence: CDR1 LNHNV, CDR2 YYDKDF (reference sequence). The junction had 5 bases not matched to a gene; V was cut back by 8 bases and J by 5 bases. The CDR3 extends over 13 amino acids. Here the CDR3 DNA reads TGTGCCACCGCACAGGGGTGGAATGAAAAACTGTTTTTT. Translated: CATAQGWNEKLFF.

The chain couples TRBV6-5 to TRBJ2-1; D is undetermined. CDR1 and CDR2 (germline): MNHEY, SVGAGI. The CDR3 is made up of 13 amino acids. V was clipped by 3 bases and J by 6 bases, with 9 bases between them. CDR3: CASSYSSFNEQFF. The CDR3 DNA reads as TGTGCCAGCAGTTATTCCAGTTTCAATGAGCAGTTCTTC.

The rearrangement uses TRBV5-1 and TRBJ2-7; a weak D match, TRBD1 (6 bases). V shed 0 bases and J shed 6 bases, with 19 bases lying between them. Looked up from germline, CDR1 is SGHRS and CDR2 is YFSETQ. The CDR3 runs to 16 residues. The CDR3 here is CASSLGGQFPHGEQYF. Here the CDR3 DNA reads TGCGCCAGCAGCTTGGGAGGACAGTTTCCTCACGGCGAGCAGTACTTC.

V is TRBV9 and J is TRBJ2-7; 8 bases map to TRBD2. The germline gives CDR1 SGDLS, CDR2 YYNGEE. The CDR3 extends over 14 amino acids. V lost 3 bases, J lost 1 base, and 3 bases stayed unmatched. The CDR3 protein is CASSAGGSSYEQYF. CDR3 DNA sequence: TGTGCCAGCAGCGCGGGAGGGTCATCCTACGAGCAGTACTTC. Filled out from reference TRBV9 and TRBJ2-7, the complete variable domain reads DSGVTQTPKHLITATGQRVTLRCSPRSGDLSVYWYQQSLDQGLQFLIQYYNGEERAKGNILERFSAQQFPDLHSELNLSSLELGDSALYFCASSAGGSSYEQYFGPGTRLTVT.

The chain combines TRBV5-1 with TRBJ2-7, with D tentatively TRBD2 (6 bases). Germline CDR1 and CDR2: SGHRS and YFSETQ. The V end was cut by 0 bases, the J end by 3 bases, with 13 bases between. This CDR3 region has 15 residues. This chain's CDR3 is CASSLGPGVIYEQYF. CDR3 nucleotide sequence: TGCGCCAGCAGCTTGGGTCCGGGAGTCATCTACGAGCAGTACTTC.